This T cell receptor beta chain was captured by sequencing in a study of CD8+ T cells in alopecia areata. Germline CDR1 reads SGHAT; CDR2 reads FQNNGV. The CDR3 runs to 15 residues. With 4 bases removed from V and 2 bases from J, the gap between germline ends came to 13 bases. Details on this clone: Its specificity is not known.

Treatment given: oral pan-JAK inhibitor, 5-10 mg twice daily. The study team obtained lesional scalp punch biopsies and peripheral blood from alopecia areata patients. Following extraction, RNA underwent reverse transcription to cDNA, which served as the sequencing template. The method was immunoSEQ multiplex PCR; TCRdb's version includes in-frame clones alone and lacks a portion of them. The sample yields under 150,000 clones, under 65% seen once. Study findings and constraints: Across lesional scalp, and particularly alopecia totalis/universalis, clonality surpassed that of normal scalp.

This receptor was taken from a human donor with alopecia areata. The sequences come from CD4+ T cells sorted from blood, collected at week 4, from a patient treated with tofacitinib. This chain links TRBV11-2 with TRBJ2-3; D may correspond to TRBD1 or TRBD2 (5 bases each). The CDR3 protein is CASSSPGRHTDTQYF. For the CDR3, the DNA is TGTGCCAGCAGCTCCCCGGGACGGCACACAGATACGCAGTATTTT.